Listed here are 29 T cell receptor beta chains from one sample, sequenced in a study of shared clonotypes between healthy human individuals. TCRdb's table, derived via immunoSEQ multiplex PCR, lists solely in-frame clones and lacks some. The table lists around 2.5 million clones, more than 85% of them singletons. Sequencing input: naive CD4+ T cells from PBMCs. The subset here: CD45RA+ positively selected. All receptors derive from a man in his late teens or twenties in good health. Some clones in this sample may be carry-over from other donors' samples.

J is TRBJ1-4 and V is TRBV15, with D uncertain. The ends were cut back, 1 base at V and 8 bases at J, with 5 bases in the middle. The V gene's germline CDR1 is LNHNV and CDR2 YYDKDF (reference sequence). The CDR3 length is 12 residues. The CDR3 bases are TGTGCCACCAGCAGAGCTCACGAAAAACTGTTTTTT. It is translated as CATSRAHEKLFF. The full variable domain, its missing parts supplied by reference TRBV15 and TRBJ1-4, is DAMVIQNPRYQVTQFGKPVTLSCSQTLNHNVMYWYQQKSSQAPKLLFHYYDKDFNNEADTPDNFQSRRPNTSFCFLDIRSPGLGDTAMYLCATSRAHEKLFFGSGTQLSVL.

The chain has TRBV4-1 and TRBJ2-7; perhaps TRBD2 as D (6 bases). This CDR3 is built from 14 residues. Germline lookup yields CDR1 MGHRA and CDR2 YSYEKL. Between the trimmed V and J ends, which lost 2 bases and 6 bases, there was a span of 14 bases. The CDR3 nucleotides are TGCGCCAGCAGCCAACCAGGGACTTCTCCCGAGCAGTACTTC. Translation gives CASSQPGTSPEQYF.

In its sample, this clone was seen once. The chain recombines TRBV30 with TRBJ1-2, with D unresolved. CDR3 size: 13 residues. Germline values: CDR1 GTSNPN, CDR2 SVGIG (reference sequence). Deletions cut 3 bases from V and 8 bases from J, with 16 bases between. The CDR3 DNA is TGTGCCTGGAGGGCCCCCACGACCTTCGGCTACACCTTC. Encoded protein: CAWRAPTTFGYTF.

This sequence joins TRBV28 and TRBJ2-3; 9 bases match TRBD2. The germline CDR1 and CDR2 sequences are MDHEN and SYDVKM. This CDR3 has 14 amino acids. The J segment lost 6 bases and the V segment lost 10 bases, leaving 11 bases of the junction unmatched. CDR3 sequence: CATKGSGRGDTQYF. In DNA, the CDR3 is TGTGCCACCAAGGGTAGCGGGAGAGGGGATACGCAGTATTTT.

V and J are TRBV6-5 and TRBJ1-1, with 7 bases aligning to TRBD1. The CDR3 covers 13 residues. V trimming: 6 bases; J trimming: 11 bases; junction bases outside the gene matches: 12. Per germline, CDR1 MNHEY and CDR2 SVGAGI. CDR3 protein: CASRRTDRAYAFF. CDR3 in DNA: TGTGCCAGCAGACGTACAGACAGGGCTTACGCTTTCTTT.

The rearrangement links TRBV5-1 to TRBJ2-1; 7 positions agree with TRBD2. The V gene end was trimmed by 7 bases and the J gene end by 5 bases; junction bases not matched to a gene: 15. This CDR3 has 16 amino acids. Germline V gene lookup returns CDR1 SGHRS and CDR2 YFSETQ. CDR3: CASAVLEREINNEQFF. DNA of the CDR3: TGCGCCAGCGCCGTTCTCGAGCGGGAAATCAACAATGAGCAGTTCTTC.

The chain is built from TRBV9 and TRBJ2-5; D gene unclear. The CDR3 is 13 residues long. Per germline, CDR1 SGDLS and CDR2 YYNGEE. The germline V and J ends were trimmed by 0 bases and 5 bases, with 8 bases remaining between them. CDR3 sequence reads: CASSVAPTETQYF. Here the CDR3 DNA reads TGTGCCAGCAGCGTAGCACCCACGGAGACCCAGTACTTC.

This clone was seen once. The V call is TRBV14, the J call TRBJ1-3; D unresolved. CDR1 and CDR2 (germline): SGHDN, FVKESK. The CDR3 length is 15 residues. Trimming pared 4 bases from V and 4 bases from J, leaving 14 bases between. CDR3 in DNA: TGTGCCAGCAGCCCGCCCTACCCGGCCGGAAACACCATATATTTT. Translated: CASSPPYPAGNTIYF.

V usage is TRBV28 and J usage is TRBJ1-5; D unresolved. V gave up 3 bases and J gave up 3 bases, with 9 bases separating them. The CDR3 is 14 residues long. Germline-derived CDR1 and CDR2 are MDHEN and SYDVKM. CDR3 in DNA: TGTGCCAGCAGTTTCGAGGATCTCAATCAGCCCCAGCATTTT. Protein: CASSFEDLNQPQHF.

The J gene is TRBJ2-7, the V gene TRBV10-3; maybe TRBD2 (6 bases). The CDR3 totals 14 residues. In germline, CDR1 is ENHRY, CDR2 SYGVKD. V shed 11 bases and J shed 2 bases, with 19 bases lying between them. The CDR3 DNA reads TGTGCCGCCAGCGGTCCTAGCGAAGCCTACGAGCAGTACTTC. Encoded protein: CAASGPSEAYEQYF.

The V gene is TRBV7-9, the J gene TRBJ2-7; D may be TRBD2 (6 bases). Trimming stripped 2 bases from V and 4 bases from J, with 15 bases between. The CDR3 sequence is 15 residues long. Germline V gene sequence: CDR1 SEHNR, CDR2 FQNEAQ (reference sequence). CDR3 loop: CASSLFLGGNYEQYF. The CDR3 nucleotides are TGTGCCAGCAGCTTATTTCTCGGGGGAAATTACGAGCAGTACTTC.

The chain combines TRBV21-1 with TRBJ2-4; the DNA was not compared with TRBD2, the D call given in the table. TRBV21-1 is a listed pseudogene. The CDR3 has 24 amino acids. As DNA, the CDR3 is TGTGCCAGCAGGGCCCATGGGATGTCTAGCGGGATCGCTAGAGTTTACTTAGCCAAAAACATTCAGTACTTC. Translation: CASRAHGMSSGIARVYLAKNIQYF.

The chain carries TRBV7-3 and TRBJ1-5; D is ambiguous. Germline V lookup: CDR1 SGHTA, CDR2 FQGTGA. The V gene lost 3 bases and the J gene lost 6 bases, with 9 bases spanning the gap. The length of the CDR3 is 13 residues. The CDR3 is CASSLSPAQPQHF. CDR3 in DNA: TGTGCCAGCAGCTTGTCGCCTGCTCAGCCCCAGCATTTT.

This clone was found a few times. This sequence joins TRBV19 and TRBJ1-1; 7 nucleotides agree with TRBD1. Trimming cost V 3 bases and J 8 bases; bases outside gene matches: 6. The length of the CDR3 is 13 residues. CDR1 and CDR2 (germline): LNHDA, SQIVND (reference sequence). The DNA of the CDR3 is TGTGCCAGTAGTATTCTGAGGGACAGCGAAGCTTTCTTT. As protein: CASSILRDSEAFF. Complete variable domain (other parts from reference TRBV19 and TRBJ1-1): DGGITQSPKYLFRKEGQNVTLSCEQNLNHDAMYWYRQDPGQGLRLIYYSQIVNDFQKGDIAEGYSVSREKKESFPLTVTSAQKNPTAFYLCASSILRDSEAFFGQGTRLTVV.

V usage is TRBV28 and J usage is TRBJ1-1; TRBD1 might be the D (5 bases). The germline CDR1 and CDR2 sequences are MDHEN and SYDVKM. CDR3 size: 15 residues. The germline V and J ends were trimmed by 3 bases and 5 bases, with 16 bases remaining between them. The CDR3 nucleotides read TGTGCCAGCAGTTTCGCCGGGGCGGAGGGGACTGAAGCTTTCTTT. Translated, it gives CASSFAGAEGTEAFF.

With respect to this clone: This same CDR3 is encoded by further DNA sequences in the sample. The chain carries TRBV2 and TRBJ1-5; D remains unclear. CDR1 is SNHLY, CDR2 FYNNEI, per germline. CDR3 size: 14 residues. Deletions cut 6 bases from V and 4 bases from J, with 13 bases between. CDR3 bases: TGTGCCAGCAGCTCCGTGGGCGGTAATCAGCCCCAGCATTTT. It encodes CASSSVGGNQPQHF. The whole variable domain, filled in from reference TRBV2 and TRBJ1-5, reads EPEVTQTPSHQVTQMGQEVILRCVPISNHLYFYWYRQILGQKVEFLVSFYNNEISEKSEIFDDQFSVERPDGSNFTLKIRSTKLEDSAMYFCASSSVGGNQPQHFGDGTRLSIL.

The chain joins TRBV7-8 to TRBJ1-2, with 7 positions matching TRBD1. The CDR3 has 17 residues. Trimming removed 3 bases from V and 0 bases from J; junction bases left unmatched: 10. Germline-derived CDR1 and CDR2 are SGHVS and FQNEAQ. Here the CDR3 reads CASSFIQGTDPNYGYTF. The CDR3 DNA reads TGTGCCAGCAGCTTCATACAGGGGACGGATCCTAACTATGGCTACACCTTC.

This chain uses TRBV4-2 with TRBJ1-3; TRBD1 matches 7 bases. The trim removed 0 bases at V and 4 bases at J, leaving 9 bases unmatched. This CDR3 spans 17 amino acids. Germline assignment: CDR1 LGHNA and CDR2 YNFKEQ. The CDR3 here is CASSQDLGTDLGNTIYF. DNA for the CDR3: TGTGCCAGCAGCCAAGATTTGGGGACAGACCTCGGAAACACCATATATTTT.

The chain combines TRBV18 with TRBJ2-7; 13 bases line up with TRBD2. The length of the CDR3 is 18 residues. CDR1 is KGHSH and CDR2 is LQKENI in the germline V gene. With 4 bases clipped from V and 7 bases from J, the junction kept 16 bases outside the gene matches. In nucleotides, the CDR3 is TGTGCCAGCTCACGACTACAAGGGACTAGCGGGAACCCAAAAGAGCAGTACTTC. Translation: CASSRLQGTSGNPKEQYF. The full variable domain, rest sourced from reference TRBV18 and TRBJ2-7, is NAGVMQNPRHLVRRRGQEARLRCSPMKGHSHVYWYRQLPEEGLKFMVYLQKENIIDESGMPKERFSAEFPKEGPSILRIQQVVRGDSAAYFCASSRLQGTSGNPKEQYFGPGTRLTVT.

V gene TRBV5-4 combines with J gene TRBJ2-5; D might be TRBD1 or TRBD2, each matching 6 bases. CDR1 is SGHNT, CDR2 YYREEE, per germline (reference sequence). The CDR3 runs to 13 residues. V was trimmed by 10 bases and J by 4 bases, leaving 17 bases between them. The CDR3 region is CASGGGLGETQYF. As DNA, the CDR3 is TGTGCCTCCGGTGGGGGGCTAGGAGAGACCCAGTACTTC.

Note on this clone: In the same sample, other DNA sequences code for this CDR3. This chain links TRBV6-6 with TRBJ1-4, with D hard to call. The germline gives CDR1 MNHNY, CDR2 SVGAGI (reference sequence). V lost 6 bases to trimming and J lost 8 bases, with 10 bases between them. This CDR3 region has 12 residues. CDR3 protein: CASSWTDEKLFF. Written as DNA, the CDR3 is TGTGCCAGCAGCTGGACCGACGAAAAACTGTTTTTT.

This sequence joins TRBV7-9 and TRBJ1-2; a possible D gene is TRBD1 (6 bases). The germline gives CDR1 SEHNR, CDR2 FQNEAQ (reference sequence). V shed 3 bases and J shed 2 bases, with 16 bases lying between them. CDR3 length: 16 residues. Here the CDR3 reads CASSFVRDTRNYGYTF. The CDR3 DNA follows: TGTGCCAGCAGCTTCGTCCGGGACACCCGGAACTATGGCTACACCTTC.

In DNA form, the CDR3 reads TGTGCCAGCAGCCTGGACAGTTACTCCTACAATGAGCAGTTCTTC. Its translation: CASSLDSYSYNEQFF. The chain uses TRBV7-8 and TRBJ2-1; TRBD1 is a possible D gene (6 bases). The CDR3 has 15 residues. Germline loops: CDR1 SGHVS, CDR2 FQNEAQ. V was cut by 5 bases and J by 0 bases, with 11 bases left in between.

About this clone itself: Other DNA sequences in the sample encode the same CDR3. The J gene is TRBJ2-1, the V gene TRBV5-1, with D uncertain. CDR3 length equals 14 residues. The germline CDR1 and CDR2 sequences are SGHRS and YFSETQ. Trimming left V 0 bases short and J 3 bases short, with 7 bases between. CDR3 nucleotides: TGCGCCAGCAGCTTGGGCGGCAGCTACAATGAGCAGTTCTTC. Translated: CASSLGGSYNEQFF.

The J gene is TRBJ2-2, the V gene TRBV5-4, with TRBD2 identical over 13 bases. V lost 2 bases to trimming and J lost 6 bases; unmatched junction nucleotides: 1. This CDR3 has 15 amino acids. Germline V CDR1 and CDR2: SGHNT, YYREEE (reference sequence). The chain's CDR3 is CASSFTSGRAGELFF. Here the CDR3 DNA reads TGTGCCAGCAGCTTCACTAGCGGGAGGGCCGGGGAGCTGTTTTTT.

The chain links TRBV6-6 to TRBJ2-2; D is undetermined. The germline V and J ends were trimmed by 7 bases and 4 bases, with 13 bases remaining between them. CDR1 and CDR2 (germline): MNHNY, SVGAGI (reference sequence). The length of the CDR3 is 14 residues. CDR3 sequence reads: CASIGKFGTGELFF. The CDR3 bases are TGTGCCAGCATTGGTAAGTTTGGCACCGGGGAGCTGTTTTTT.

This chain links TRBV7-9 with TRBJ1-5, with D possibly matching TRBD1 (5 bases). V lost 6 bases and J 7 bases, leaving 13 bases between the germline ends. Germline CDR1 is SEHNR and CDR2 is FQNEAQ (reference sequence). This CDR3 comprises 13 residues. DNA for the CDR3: TGTGCCAGCAGTACTGGGGCGATACAGCCCCAGCATTTT. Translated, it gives CASSTGAIQPQHF.

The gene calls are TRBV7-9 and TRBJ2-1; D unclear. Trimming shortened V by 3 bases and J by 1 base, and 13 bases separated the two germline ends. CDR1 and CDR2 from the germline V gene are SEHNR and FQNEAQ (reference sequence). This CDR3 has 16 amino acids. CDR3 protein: CASSFSVVRSYNEQFF. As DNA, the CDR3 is TGTGCCAGCAGCTTCTCCGTGGTGAGGTCCTACAATGAGCAGTTCTTC.

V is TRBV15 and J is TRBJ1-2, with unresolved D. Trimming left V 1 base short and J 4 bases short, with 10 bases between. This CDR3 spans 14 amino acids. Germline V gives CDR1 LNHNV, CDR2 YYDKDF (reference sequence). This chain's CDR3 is CATSRGTGIYGYTF. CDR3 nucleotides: TGTGCCACCAGCAGAGGGACGGGGATCTATGGCTACACCTTC.